This is a list of T cell receptor beta chains from one sample in a study of T cell responses to AZD1222 COVID-19 vaccine. The repertoire was sequenced with immunoSEQ multiplex PCR; TCRdb's copy has only in-frame clones and lacks some. Here the sample spans about 120,000 clones, about 90% being singletons. The sample was peripheral blood, taken on day 0 of AZD1222 vaccination. These receptors originate from an adult in good health. Each CDR3 is given with its conserved first and last residue. Fields, in order: D gene, V gene, J gene, CDR3 protein, CDR3 DNA. The D gene is left open where the match is weak.

-	TRBV29-1	TRBJ2-1	CSVWFFRPGRQFF	TGCAGCGTTTGGTTCTTCAGGCCCGGGCGGCAGTTCTTC
-	TRBV7-9	TRBJ1-3	CASSTSGYGPGNTIYF	TGTGCCAGCAGCACGTCCGGGTACGGTCCTGGAAACACCATATATTTT
TRBD1	TRBV28	TRBJ1-3	CASSPPGTASSGNTIYF	TGTGCCAGCAGTCCTCCCGGGACAGCTAGCTCTGGAAACACCATATATTTT
-	TRBV14	TRBJ1-4	CASSHPTDSLGTNEKLFF	TGTGCCAGCAGCCACCCGACAGATAGCCTGGGAACTAATGAAAAACTGTTTTTT
-	TRBV5-4	TRBJ2-7	CASSFVLGPSGSYEQYF	TGTGCCAGCAGCTTCGTTCTCGGACCCTCGGGATCCTACGAGCAGTACTTC
TRBD2	TRBV7-2	TRBJ2-2	CASRLAGGITGELFF	TGTGCCAGCAGACTAGCGGGAGGAATCACCGGGGAGCTGTTTTTT
TRBD2	TRBV24-1	TRBJ2-5	CATSDSGLGQETQYF	TGTGCCACCAGTGACTCTGGACTAGGCCAAGAGACCCAGTACTTC
TRBD1	TRBV24-1	TRBJ1-1	CATSARTPGDREAFF	TGTGCCACCAGTGCCCGTACCCCCGGAGACAGGGAGGCTTTCTTT
-	TRBV7-6	TRBJ2-2	CASSLGDTGELFF	TGTGCCAGCAGCCTCGGGGACACCGGGGAGCTGTTTTTT
TRBD2	TRBV11-2	TRBJ2-3	CASSLGGGGRDTQYF	TGTGCCAGCAGCCTAGGAGGAGGCGGGAGGGATACGCAGTATTTT
-	TRBV7-9	TRBJ1-1	CASSLGEPEAFF	TGTGCCAGCAGCTTGGGGGAACCCGAAGCTTTCTTT
-	TRBV6-4	TRBJ1-1	CASSDSVTARYTEAFF	TGTGCCAGCAGTGACTCTGTAACAGCCCGATACACTGAAGCTTTCTTT
-	TRBV19	TRBJ2-6	CASSIDQLGSGGANVLTF	TGTGCCAGTAGTATAGATCAATTGGGATCAGGCGGGGCCAACGTCCTGACTTTC
-	TRBV5-1	TRBJ1-1	CASSLNMVRGNTEAFF	TGCGCCAGCAGTCTTAATATGGTCCGGGGCAACACTGAAGCTTTCTTT
-	TRBV13	TRBJ1-3	CASSRPTAGNTIYF	TGTGCCAGCAGCCGACCCACGGCTGGAAACACCATATATTTT
TRBD1	TRBV30	TRBJ1-2	CAWRLGGRYGYTF	TGTGCCTGGAGGCTAGGGGGCAGGTATGGCTACACCTTC
TRBD2	TRBV6-5	TRBJ2-1	CASSSPTSGRDYEQFF	TGTGCCAGCAGTTCGCCGACTAGCGGGAGGGACTATGAGCAGTTCTTC
-	TRBV11-3	TRBJ2-1	CASSLGMARDNEQFF	TGTGCCAGCAGCTTAGGTATGGCGCGAGACAATGAGCAGTTCTTC